This T cell receptor (beta chain) was profiled in a study of spatial heterogeneity in lung cancer. Study-wide results and limits: Detection of ubiquitous tumor TCRs in blood was higher at resection than follow-up.

Time point in this sample: sample taken at primary tumor resection. There are 15 residues in the CDR3. Trimming took off 6 bases at V and 0 bases at J, with 9 bases between the two ends. Germline CDR1 is MNHEY and CDR2 is SVGAGI. TCRdb re-analysed the 5' RACE reads in MiXCR, keeping a single row per CDR3 protein. The table includes 24,000 or so distinct CDR3 sequences, 3% to 4% detected once. This clonotype was recorded many times. Its antigen is not identified. The starting material was PBMCs, obtained at surgery. This chain connects TRBV6-5 to TRBJ1-6, with a weak D call TRBD1 (6 bases). The receptor was isolated from a female donor with early-stage non-small cell lung cancer. In nucleotides, the CDR3 is TGTGCCAGCAGAGGGGGGGGCTCCTATAATTCACCCCTCCACTTT. Translated: CASRGGGSYNSPLHF.